This T cell receptor (beta chain) was captured by sequencing in a study of T cells in Graves' hyperthyroidism and ophthalmopathy. CDR1 is SEHNR and CDR2 is FQNEAQ in the germline V gene (reference sequence). This CDR3 region has 17 residues. The ends lost 5 bases at V and 10 bases at J; junction bases unmatched: 21. This clonotype was seen more than once but under ten times. Its antigen is as yet unknown. Ophthalmopathy patients had moderate-to-severe active disease, CAS ≥3, NOSPECS ≥4, and disease duration under 3 months. Thyroid ultrasound and orbital computed tomography, with clinical symptoms and serum thyroxine and TRAb, informed diagnoses. Using less than 12 ml of fresh peripheral blood, PBMCs were prepared. Findings and caveats of the study: Ophthalmopathy stood apart from stable hyperthyroidism in a 13 V-J model.

Regions amplified from RNA transcripts were the TCR beta CDR3 regions. Carried out on the TCR CDR3, a first-round RT-PCR used the HTBI primer set. Via MiXCR, TCRdb re-called the multiplex PCR reads, giving one row per CDR3 protein. This table has around 300,000 distinct CDR3 sequences, roughly 22% appearing once. Sequencing used blood. This TCR was sampled from a man younger than 45 with Graves' ophthalmopathy. This chain connects TRBV7-9 to TRBJ2-3, with 7 bases that match TRBD2. CDR3 nucleotides: TGTGCCAGCAGCGAGATTATGGGAGGGATTACGAACATTGCGCAGTATTTT. It yields the protein CASSEIMGGITNIAQYF.